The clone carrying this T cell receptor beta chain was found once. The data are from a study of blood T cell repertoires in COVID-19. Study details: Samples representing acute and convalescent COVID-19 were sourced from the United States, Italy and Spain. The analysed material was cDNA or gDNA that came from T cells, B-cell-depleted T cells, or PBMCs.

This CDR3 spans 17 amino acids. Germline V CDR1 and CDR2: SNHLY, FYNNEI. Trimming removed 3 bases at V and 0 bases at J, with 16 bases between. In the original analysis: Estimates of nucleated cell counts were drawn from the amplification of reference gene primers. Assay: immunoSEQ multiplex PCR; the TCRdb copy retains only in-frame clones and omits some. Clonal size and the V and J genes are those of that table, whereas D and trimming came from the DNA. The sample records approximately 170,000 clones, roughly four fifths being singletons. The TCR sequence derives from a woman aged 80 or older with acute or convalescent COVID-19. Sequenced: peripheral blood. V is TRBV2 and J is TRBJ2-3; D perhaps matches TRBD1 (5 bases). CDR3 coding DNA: TGTGCCAGCAGTGAGGATGGACACTTTGCTAGCACAGATACGCAGTATTTT. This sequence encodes CASSEDGHFASTDTQYF.